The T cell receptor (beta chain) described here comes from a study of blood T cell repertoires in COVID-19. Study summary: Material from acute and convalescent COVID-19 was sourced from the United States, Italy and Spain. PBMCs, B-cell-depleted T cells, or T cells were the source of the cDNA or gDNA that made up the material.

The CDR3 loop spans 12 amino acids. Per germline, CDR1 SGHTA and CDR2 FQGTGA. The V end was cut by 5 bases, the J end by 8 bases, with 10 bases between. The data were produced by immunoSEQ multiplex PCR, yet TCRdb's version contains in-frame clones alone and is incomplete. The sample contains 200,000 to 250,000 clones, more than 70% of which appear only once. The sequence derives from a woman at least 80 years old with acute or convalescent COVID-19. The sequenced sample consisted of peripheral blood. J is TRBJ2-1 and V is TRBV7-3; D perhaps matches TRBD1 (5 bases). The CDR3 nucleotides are TGTGCCAGCAGCCGCGACAGCTATGAGCAGTTCTTC. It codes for CASSRDSYEQFF.